This T cell receptor (beta chain) was sequenced during a study of T cell responses to AZD1222 COVID-19 vaccine. Broader study findings: Repertoire samples came only from after the peak T cell response. Donors were chiefly white British, with a greater number of females, and clonal diversity was perhaps underestimated.

Libraries were prepared by immunoSEQ multiplex PCR; TCRdb keeps only in-frame clonotypes and omits some of them. This table has some 85,000 clones, around 90% appearing once. Germline-derived CDR1 and CDR2 are SGHDN and FVKESK. V shed 1 base and J shed 0 bases, with 8 bases lying between them. This CDR3 spans 15 amino acids. For this clone: The antigen is undetermined.

The input for sequencing was peripheral blood, taken on day 0 of AZD1222 vaccination. This sequence joins TRBV14 and TRBJ2-3; D remains unclear. The TCR originated in an adult in good health. CDR3 residues: CASSQGSASTDTQYF. The CDR3, as DNA: TGTGCCAGCAGCCAAGGCAGCGCAAGCACAGATACGCAGTATTTT. Looking up the rest from reference TRBV14 and TRBJ2-3 gives the full variable domain: EAGVTQFPSHSVIEKGQTVTLRCDPISGHDNLYWYRRVMGKEIKFLLHFVKESKQDESGMPNNRFLAERTGGTYSTLKVQPAELEDSGVYFCASSQGSASTDTQYFGPGTRLTVL.